The 11 T cell receptor beta chains below come from one sample, sequenced in a study of cytomegalovirus exposure and HLA in healthy donors (dated by TCRdb to about 2017). The library relied on the immunoSEQ multiplex PCR assay. For the multiplex PCR, a mixture combining 60 forward primers for TCR Vbeta segments and 13 reverse primers for TCR Jbeta segments was used. This is the immuneACCESS table as TCRdb keeps it, with only in-frame sequences that have V and J called. A part of the clones is gone; compared with another copy, unresolved V genes explain less than half, and the rest is unexplained. For this sample the table gives about 190,000 clones, of which roughly 75% were detected only once. The top ten clones comprise about 4.6% of the sample. Sequenced input: PBMCs. Source of these receptors: a man under 40 in good health and CMV-seropositive.

This clone was found a few times. The chain carries TRBV7-9 and TRBJ1-2; possible D gene TRBD1, 6 bases. V was shortened by 3 bases and J by 4 bases, with 12 bases between the two germline ends. The CDR3 is 14 amino acids. CDR1 and CDR2 (germline): SEHNR, FQNEAQ (reference sequence). The CDR3, as DNA: TGTGCCAGCAGCTTCGGGACACCGACCTATGGCTACACCTTC. It encodes CASSFGTPTYGYTF.

This sequence joins TRBV7-2 and TRBJ1-4, with 11 bases fitting TRBD1. Trimming removed 4 bases from V and 8 bases from J; junction bases left unmatched: 0. This CDR3 spans 13 amino acids. In germline, CDR1 is SGHTA, CDR2 FQGNSA. Here the CDR3 DNA reads TGTGCCAGCAGCTGGGACAGGGGGGAAAAACTGTTTTTT. Its protein product is CASSWDRGEKLFF.

This rearrangement joins TRBV25-1 to TRBJ2-5; tentative D call: TRBD2 (6 bases). There are 13 residues in the CDR3. Germline V gene sequence: CDR1 MGHDK, CDR2 SYGVNS. The V gene lost 1 base and the J gene lost 6 bases, with 9 bases spanning the gap. In DNA, the CDR3 is TGTGCCAGCAGTGAATTGGAGGGTAAGACCCAGTACTTC. This translates into CASSELEGKTQYF.

The genes are TRBV7-3 and TRBJ1-2; 8 nucleotides match TRBD1. V was clipped by 5 bases and J by 2 bases; unmatched bases: 7. Germline V gene lookup returns CDR1 SGHTA and CDR2 FQGTGA. This CDR3 region has 15 residues. CDR3 nucleotide sequence: TGTGCCAGCAGCCCTGGACAGGGAGGGAACTATGGCTACACCTTC. Protein: CASSPGQGGNYGYTF. Full variable domain (outside the CDR3, taken from reference TRBV7-3 and TRBJ1-2): GAGVSQTPSNKVTEKGKYVELRCDPISGHTALYWYRQSLGQGPEFLIYFQGTGAADDSGLPNDRFFAVRPEGSVSTLKIQRTERGDSAVYLCASSPGQGGNYGYTFGSGTRLTVV.

The chain uses TRBV2 and TRBJ2-3; TRBD2 might be the D (6 bases). Germline CDR1 and CDR2: SNHLY and FYNNEI. Between the trimmed V and J ends, which lost 4 bases and 0 bases, there was a span of 26 bases. The CDR3 contains 20 residues. The CDR3 coding sequence is TGTGCCAGCAGTGGTCGGGACTTTGACCAAACAACAACTAGCACAGATACGCAGTATTTT. This gives the protein CASSGRDFDQTTTSTDTQYF.

The CDR3 nucleotides are TGTGCCAGCAGTCCCGGGGGTGAGGACGAGCAGTACTTC. Amino acids: CASSPGGEDEQYF. The genes are TRBV6-5 and TRBJ2-5; a weak D match, TRBD2 (6 bases). The J call may be faulty, since TRBJ2-7 better matches the DNA end. The CDR3 length is 13 residues. Germline V gene lookup returns CDR1 MNHEY and CDR2 SVGAGI.

This clone came up a few times. The chain employs TRBV19 and TRBJ2-1; a weak D match, TRBD2 (6 bases). Germline V gives CDR1 LNHDA, CDR2 SQIVND (reference sequence). The CDR3 spans 14 residues. The V gene lost 7 bases and the J gene lost 3 bases, with 13 bases spanning the gap. The CDR3 sequence is CASKMGGVYNEQFF. The CDR3 nucleotides read TGTGCCAGTAAGATGGGGGGTGTCTACAATGAGCAGTTCTTC.

The chain uses TRBV5-6 and TRBJ2-1; 11 nucleotides line up with TRBD2. After removal of 0 bases from V and 5 bases from J, the junction contained 4 bases not matched to a gene. From germline, CDR1 is SGHDT and CDR2 YYEEEE. This CDR3 contains 16 residues. Here the CDR3 reads CASSLVAGGSDNEQFF. CDR3 in DNA: TGTGCCAGCAGCTTGGTAGCGGGAGGGTCCGACAATGAGCAGTTCTTC.

This rearrangement joins TRBV27 to TRBJ2-7; D might be TRBD1 (5 bases). CDR3 length equals 15 residues. Per germline, CDR1 MNHEY and CDR2 SMNVEV (reference sequence). Trimming shortened V by 6 bases and J by 5 bases, and 20 bases separated the two germline ends. The CDR3 region is CASSLGRQGVHEQYF. The CDR3, as DNA: TGTGCCAGCAGCCTGGGTAGACAAGGGGTCCACGAGCAGTACTTC.

The count of this clone is one. The rearrangement links TRBV5-1 to TRBJ2-5, with 9 bases lining up with TRBD1. This CDR3 has 16 residues. Looked up from germline, CDR1 is SGHRS and CDR2 is YFSETQ. J was trimmed by 2 bases and V by 2 bases; bases with no gene match: 7. CDR3 sequence reads: CASSFSRTGEQETQYF. CDR3 sequence (DNA): TGCGCCAGCAGCTTTAGTAGGACAGGGGAACAAGAGACCCAGTACTTC.

The chain carries TRBV30 and TRBJ2-5; maybe TRBD1 (6 bases). The CDR3 runs 14 residues. Trimming shortened V by 0 bases and J by 5 bases, and 13 bases separated the two germline ends. Germline V gene lookup returns CDR1 GTSNPN and CDR2 SVGIG (reference sequence). The CDR3 loop reads CAWSVTGFLETQYF. CDR3 bases: TGTGCCTGGAGTGTAACAGGGTTCCTCGAGACCCAGTACTTC.